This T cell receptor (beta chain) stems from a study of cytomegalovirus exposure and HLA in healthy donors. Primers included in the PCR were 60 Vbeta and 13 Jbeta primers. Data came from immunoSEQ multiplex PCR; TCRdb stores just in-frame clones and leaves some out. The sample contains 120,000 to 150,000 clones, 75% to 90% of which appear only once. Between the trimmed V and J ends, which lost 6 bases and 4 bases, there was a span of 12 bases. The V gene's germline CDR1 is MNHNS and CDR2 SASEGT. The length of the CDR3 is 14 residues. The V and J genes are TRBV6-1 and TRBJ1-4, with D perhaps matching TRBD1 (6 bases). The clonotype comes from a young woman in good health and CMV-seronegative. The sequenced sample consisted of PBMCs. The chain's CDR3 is CASRETGYNEKLFF. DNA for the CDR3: TGTGCCAGCAGGGAGACAGGCTATAATGAAAAACTGTTTTTT.